This T cell receptor beta chain came from a study of Ad26.COV2.S vaccination and SARS-CoV-2 variants. The study's findings and limits: It was reported that spike-specific CD8+ and CD4+ T cell responses were substantially broad after vaccination. The study found similar non-spike TCR breadth in vaccine and placebo recipients.

Stated treatment: around 19 received Ad26.COV2.S at low or high dose, single or two shots; about five received placebo; per-sample allocation not given. Day 63 following the first vaccine or placebo injection was when the samples were taken. Measured with immunoSEQ multiplex PCR; TCRdb has only the in-frame clones, and not every one. The profile covers roughly 420,000 clones, with 85% to 90% appearing a single time and 3.6% taken by the ten largest. In regard to this clone: Its antigen is as yet unknown.

The sequencing here drew on peripheral blood, taken in a trial of Ad26.COV2.S vaccine versus placebo. The sequence was obtained from a person aged 18-60 years who received the Ad26.COV2.S COVID-19 vaccine or a placebo.

In nucleotides, the CDR3 is TGTGCCAGCAGCTTAGTGGACAGGCCTTACGAGCAGTACTTC. Its protein is CASSLVDRPYEQYF. The chain couples TRBV11-2 to TRBJ2-7, with 7 bases aligning to TRBD1. Germline CDR1 and CDR2: SGHAT and FQNNGV. The CDR3 sequence is 14 residues long. V was clipped by 1 base and J by 4 bases; unmatched bases: 4.